This T cell receptor (beta chain) was identified during a study of neurological immune-mediated disorders. The CDR3 is 13 residues long. Trimming cost V 4 bases and J 6 bases, with 10 bases left between them. Germline V gives CDR1 MDHEN, CDR2 SYDVKM. In this sample, this clonotype turned up many times. TCRdb redid the calling of the 5' RACE reads with MiXCR, one entry per CDR3 protein. The sample carries 100,000 or so distinct CDR3 sequences, roughly 4% recorded once. Material for sequencing was PBMCs. The V call is TRBV28, the J call TRBJ1-3; D call uncertain. The sequence derives from a woman aged 18-29 years with multiple sclerosis. The CDR3 sequence: CASSSGFKNTIYF. CDR3 nucleotide sequence: TGTGCCAGCAGTTCCGGGTTCAAAAACACCATATATTTT.